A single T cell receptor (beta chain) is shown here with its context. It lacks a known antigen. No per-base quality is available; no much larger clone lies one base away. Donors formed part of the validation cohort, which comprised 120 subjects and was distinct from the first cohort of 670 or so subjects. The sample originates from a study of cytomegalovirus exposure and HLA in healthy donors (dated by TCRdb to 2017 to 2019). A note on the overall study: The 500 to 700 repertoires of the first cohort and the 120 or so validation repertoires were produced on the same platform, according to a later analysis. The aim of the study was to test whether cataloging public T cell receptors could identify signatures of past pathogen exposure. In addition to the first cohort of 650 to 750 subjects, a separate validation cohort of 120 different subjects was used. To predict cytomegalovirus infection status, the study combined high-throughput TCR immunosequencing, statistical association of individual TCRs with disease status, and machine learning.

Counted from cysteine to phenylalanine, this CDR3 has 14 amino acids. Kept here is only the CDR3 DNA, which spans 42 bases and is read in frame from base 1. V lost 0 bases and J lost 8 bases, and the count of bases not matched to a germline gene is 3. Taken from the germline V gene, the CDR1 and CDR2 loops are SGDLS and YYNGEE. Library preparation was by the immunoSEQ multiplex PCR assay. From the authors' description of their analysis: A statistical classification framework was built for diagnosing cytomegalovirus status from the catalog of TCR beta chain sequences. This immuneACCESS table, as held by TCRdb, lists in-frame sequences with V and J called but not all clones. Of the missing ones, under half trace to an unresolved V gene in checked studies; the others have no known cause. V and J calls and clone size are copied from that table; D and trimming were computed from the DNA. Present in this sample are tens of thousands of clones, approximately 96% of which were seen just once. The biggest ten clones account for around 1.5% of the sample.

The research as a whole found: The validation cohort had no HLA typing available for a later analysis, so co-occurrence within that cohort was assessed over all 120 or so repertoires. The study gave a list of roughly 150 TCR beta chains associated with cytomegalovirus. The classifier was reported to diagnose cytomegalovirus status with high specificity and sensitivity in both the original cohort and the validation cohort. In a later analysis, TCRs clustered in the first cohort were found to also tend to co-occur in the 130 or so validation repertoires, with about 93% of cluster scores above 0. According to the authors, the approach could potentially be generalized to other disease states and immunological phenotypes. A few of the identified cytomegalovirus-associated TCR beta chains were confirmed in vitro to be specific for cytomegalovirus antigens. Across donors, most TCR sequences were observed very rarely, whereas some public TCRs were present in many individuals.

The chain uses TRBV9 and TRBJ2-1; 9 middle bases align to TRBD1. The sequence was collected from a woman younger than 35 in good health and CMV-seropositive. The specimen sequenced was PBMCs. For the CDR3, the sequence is CASSVDGTGYEQFF. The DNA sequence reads TGTGCCAGCAGCGTAGATGGGACAGGGTATGAGCAGTTCTTC.